This T cell receptor (beta chain) was identified in a study of T cell responses to AZD1222 COVID-19 vaccine. The CDR3 extends over 16 amino acids. With V trimmed by 1 base and J by 2 bases, 5 bases remained unmatched. Germline V gene data show CDR1 as SGHNT and CDR2 as YENEEA. Sequenced by immunoSEQ multiplex PCR; TCRdb stores in-frame clones only, minus some. Of around 96,000 clones listed, about 86% were seen once; the top ten hold 5.6%. V is TRBV11-3 and J is TRBJ2-3; 8 bases are shared with TRBD2. Sequencing was performed on peripheral blood, taken 28 days after the second AZD1222 dose. The receptor comes from an adult who received the AZD1222 COVID-19 vaccine. The CDR3 DNA is TGTGCCAGCAGCTTAGTGTCGGGAGGGCCCACAGATACGCAGTATTTT. It is translated as CASSLVSGGPTDTQYF.